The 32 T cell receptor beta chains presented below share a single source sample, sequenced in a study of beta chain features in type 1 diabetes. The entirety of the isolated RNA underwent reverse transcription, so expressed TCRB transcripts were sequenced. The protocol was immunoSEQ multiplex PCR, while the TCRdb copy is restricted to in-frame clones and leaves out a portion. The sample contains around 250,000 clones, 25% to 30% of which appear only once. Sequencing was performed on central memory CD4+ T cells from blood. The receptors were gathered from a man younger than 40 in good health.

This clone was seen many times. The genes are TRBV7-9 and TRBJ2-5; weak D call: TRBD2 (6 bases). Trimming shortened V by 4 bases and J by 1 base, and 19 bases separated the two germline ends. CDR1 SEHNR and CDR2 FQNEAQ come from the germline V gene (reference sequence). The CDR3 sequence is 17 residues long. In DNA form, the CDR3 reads TGTGCCAGCAGCTGGGGAGGATTGGAGTTGGGCCAAGAGACCCAGTACTTC. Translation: CASSWGGLELGQETQYF.

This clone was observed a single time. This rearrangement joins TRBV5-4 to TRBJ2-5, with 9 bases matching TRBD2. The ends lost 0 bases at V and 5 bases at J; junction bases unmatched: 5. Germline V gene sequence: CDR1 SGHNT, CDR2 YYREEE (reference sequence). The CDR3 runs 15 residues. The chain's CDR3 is CASSLAGLAGETQYF. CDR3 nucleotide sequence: TGTGCCAGCAGCTTGGCCGGGCTAGCGGGGGAGACCCAGTACTTC.

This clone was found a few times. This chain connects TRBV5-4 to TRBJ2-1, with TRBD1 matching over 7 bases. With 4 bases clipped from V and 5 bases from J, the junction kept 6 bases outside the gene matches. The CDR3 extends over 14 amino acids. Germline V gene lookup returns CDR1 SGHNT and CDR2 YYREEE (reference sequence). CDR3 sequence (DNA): TGTGCCAGCAGCCTACAGGGACAGCACAATGAGCAGTTCTTC. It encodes CASSLQGQHNEQFF.

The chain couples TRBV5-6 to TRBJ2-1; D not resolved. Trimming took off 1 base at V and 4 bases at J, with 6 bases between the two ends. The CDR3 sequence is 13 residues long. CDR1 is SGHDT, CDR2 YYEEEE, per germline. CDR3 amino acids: CASSLRPYNEQFF. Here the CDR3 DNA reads TGTGCCAGCAGCTTGAGGCCATACAATGAGCAGTTCTTC.

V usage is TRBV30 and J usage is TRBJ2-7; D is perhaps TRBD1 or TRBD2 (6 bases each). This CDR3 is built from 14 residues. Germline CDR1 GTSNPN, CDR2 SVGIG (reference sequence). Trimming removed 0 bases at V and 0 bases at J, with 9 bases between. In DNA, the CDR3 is TGTGCCTGGAGTGTAGGGGGGCTCTCCTACGAGCAGTACTTC. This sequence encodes CAWSVGGLSYEQYF.

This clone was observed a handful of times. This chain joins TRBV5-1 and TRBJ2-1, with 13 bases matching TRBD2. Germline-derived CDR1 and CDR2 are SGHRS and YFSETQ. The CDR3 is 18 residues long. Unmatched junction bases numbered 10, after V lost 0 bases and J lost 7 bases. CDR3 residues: CASSLGTSGSTGDNEQFF. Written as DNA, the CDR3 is TGCGCCAGCAGCTTGGGGACTAGCGGGAGTACCGGTGATAATGAGCAGTTCTTC.

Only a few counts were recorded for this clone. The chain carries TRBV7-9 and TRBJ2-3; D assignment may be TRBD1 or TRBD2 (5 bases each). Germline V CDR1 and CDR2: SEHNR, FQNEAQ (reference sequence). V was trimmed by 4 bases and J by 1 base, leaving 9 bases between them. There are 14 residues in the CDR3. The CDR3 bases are TGTGCCAGCAGCTCACGGGACCGCACAGATACGCAGTATTTT. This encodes CASSSRDRTDTQYF.

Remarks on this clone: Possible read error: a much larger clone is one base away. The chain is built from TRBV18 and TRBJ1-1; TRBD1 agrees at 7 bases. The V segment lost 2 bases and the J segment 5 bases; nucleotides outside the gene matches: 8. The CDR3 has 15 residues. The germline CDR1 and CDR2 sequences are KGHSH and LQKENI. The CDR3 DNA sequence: TGTGCCAGCTCACCAGGGCGGGACAGTGTAACTGAAGCTTTCTTT. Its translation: CASSPGRDSVTEAFF.

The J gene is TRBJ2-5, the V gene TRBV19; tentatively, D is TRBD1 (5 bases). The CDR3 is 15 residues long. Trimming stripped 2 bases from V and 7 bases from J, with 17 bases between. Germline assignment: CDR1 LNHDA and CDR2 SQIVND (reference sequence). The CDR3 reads CASSISRLGQGTQYF. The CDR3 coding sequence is TGTGCCAGTAGTATAAGTCGGCTAGGGCAGGGGACCCAGTACTTC.

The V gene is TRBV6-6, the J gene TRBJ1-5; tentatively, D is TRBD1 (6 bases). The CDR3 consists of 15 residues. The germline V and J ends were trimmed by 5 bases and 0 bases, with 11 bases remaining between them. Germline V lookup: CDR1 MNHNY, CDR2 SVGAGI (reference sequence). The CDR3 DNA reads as TGTGCCAGCAGTAGGGGGGGTAGTAGCAATCAGCCCCAGCATTTT. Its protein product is CASSRGGSSNQPQHF.

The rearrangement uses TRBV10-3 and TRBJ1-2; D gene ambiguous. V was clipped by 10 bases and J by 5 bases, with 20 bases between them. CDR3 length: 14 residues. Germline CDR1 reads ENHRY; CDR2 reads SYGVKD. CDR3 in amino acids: CATSPGEILYGYTF. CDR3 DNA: TGTGCCACCTCACCTGGGGAGATTCTGTATGGCTACACCTTC.

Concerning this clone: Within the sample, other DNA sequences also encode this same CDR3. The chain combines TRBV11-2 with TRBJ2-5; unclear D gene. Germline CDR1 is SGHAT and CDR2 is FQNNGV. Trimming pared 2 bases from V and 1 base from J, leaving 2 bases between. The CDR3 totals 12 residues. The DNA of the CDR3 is TGTGCCAGCAGCTTAACCCAAGAGACCCAGTACTTC. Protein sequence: CASSLTQETQYF.

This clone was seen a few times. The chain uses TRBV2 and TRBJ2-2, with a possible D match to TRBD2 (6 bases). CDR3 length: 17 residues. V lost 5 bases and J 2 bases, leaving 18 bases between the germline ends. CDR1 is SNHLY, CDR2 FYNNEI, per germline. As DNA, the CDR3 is TGTGCCAGCAGTCCTCTTAGGGGACTGGTAAACACCGGGGAGCTGTTTTTT. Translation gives CASSPLRGLVNTGELFF.

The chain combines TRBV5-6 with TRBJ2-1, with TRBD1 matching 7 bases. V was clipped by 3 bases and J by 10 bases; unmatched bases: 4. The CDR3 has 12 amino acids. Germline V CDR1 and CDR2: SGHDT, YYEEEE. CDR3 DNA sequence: TGTGCCAGCAGCTCCAAAGGGGGCGAGCAGTTCTTC. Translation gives CASSSKGGEQFF.

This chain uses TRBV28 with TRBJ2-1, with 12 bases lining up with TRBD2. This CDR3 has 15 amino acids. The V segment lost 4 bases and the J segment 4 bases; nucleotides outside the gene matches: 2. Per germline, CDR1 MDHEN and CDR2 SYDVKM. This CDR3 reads CASSSLAGGYNEQFF. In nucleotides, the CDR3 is TGTGCCAGCAGTTCCCTAGCGGGAGGGTACAATGAGCAGTTCTTC.

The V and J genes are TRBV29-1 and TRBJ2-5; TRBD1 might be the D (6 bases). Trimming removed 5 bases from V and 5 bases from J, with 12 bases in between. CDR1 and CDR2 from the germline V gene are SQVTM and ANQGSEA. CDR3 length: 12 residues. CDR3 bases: TGCAGCGTTTGGGCCAGGGGCGAGACCCAGTACTTC. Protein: CSVWARGETQYF.

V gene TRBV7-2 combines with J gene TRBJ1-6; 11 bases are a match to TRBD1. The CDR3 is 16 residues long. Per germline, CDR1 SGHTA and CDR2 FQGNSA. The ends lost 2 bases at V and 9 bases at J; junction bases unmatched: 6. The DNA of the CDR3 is TGTGCCAGCAGCTTAAATGGACAGGGGGCAGGTTCACCCCTCCACTTT. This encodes CASSLNGQGAGSPLHF.

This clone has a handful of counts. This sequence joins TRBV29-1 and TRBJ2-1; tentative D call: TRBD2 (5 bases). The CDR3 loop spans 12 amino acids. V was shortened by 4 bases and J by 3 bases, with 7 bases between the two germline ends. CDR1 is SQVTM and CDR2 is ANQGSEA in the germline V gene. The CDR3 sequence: CSVAGDYNEQFF. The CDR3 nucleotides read TGCAGCGTTGCCGGGGACTACAATGAGCAGTTCTTC.

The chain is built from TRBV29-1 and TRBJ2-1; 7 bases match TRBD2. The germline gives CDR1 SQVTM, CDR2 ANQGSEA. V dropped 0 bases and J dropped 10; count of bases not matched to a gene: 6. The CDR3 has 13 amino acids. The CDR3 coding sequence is TGCAGCGTTGAAGAATGGCGGGAGAGGGAGCAGTTCTTC. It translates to CSVEEWREREQFF.

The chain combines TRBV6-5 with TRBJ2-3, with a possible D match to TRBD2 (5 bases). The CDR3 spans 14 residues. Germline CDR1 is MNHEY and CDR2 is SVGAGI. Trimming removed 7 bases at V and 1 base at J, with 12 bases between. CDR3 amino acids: CASTWGAGTDTQYF. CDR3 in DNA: TGTGCCAGCACTTGGGGAGCTGGCACAGATACGCAGTATTTT.

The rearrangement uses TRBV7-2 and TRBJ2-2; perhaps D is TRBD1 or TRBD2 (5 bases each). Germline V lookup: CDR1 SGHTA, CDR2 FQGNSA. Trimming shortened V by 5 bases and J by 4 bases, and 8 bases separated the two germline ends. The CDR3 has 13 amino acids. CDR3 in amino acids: CASSQGVTGELFF. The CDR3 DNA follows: TGTGCCAGCAGCCAGGGAGTCACCGGGGAGCTGTTTTTT. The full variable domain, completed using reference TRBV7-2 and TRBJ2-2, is GAGVSQSPSNKVTEKGKDVELRCDPISGHTALYWYRQSLGQGLEFLIYFQGNSAPDKSGLPSDRFSAERTGGSVSTLTIQRTQQEDSAVYLCASSQGVTGELFFGEGSRLTVL.

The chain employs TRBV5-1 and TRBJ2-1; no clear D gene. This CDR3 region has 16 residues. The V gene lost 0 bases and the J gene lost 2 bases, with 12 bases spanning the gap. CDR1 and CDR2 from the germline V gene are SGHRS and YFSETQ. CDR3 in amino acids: CASSLALLGPYNEQFF. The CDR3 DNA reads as TGCGCCAGCAGCTTGGCCCTTTTGGGCCCCTACAATGAGCAGTTCTTC. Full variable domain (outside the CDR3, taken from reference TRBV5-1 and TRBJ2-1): KAGVTQTPRYLIKTRGQQVTLSCSPISGHRSVSWYQQTPGQGLQFLFEYFSETQRNKGNFPGRFSGRQFSNSRSEMNVSTLELGDSALYLCASSLALLGPYNEQFFGPGTRLTVL.

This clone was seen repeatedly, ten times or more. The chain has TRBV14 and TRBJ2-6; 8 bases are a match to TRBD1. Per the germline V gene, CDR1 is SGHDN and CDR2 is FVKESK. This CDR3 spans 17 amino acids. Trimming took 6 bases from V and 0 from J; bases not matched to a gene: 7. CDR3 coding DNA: TGTGCCAGCAGGGAGGACAGGGCAGCCTCTGGGGCCAACGTCCTGACTTTC. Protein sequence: CASREDRAASGANVLTF. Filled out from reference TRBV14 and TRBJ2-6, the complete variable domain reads EAGVTQFPSHSVIEKGQTVTLRCDPISGHDNLYWYRRVMGKEIKFLLHFVKESKQDESGMPNNRFLAERTGGTYSTLKVQPAELEDSGVYFCASREDRAASGANVLTFGAGSRLTVL.

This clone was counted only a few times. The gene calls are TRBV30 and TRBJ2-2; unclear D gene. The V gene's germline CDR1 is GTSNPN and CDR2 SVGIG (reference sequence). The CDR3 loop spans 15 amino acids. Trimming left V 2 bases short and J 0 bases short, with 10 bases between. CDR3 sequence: CAWSWAASNTGELFF. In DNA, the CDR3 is TGTGCCTGGAGTTGGGCAGCCTCGAACACCGGGGAGCTGTTTTTT.

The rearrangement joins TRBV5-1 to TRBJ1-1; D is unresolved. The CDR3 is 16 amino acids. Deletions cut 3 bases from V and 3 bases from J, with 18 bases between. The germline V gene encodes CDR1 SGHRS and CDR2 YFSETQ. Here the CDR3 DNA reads TGCGCCAGCAGCTCGGTGGGAGCCGTTGGAGACACTGAAGCTTTCTTT. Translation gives CASSSVGAVGDTEAFF. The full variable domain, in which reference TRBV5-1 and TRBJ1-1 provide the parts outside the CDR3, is KAGVTQTPRYLIKTRGQQVTLSCSPISGHRSVSWYQQTPGQGLQFLFEYFSETQRNKGNFPGRFSGRQFSNSRSEMNVSTLELGDSALYLCASSSVGAVGDTEAFFGQGTRLTVV.

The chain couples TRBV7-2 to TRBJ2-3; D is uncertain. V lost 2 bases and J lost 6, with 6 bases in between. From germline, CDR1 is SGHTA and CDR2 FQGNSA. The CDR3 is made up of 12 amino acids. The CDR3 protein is CASSLYLDTQYF. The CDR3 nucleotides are TGTGCCAGCAGCTTATACTTGGATACGCAGTATTTT.

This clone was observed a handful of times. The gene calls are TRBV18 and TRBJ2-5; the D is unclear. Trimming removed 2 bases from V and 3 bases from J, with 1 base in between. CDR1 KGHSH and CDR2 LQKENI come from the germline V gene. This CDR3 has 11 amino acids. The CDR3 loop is CASSPKETQYF. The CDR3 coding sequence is TGTGCCAGCTCACCAAAAGAGACCCAGTACTTC.

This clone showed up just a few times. The CDR3 sequence: CASRPRAGDPNTGELFF. DNA of the CDR3: TGTGCCAGCAGGCCAAGAGCGGGGGACCCGAACACCGGGGAGCTGTTTTTT. The V call is TRBV4-2, the J call TRBJ2-2; 8 bases map to TRBD2. The V and J ends lost 6 bases and 0 bases, in that order; junction bases with no gene match: 9. The CDR3 has 17 residues. Germline V gene sequence: CDR1 LGHNA, CDR2 YNFKEQ.

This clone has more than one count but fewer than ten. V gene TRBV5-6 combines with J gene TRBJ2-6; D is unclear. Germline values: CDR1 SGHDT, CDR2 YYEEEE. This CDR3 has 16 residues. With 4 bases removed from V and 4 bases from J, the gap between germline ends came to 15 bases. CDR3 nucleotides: TGTGCCAGCAGCGGAACAGACGGGCTAGGGGCCAACGTCCTGACTTTC. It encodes CASSGTDGLGANVLTF.

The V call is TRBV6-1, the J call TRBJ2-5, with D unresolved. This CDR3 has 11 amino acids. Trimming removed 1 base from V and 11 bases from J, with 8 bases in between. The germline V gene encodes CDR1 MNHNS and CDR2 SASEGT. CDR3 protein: CASSEEKRQYF. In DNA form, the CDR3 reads TGTGCCAGCAGTGAAGAGAAGAGGCAGTACTTC.

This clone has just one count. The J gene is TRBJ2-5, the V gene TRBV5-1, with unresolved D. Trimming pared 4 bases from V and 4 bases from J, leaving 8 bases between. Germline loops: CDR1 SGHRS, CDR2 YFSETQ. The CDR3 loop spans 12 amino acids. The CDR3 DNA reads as TGCGCCAGCAGCCCTACCCTAGAGACCCAGTACTTC. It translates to CASSPTLETQYF.

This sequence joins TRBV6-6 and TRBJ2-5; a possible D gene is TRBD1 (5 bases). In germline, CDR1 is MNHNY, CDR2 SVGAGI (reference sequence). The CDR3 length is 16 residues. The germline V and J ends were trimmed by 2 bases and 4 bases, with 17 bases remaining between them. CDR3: CASSYPDRTNSETQYF. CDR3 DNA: TGTGCCAGCAGTTACCCCGACAGAACGAACTCAGAGACCCAGTACTTC.